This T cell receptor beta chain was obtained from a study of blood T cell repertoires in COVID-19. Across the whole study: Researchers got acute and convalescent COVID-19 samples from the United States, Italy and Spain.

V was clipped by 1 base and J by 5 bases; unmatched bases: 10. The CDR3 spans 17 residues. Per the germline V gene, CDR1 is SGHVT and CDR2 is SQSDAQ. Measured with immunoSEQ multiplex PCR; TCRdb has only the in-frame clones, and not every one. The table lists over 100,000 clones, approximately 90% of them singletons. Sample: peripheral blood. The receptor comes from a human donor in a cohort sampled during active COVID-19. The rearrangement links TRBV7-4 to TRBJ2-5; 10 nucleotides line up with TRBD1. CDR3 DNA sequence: TGTGCCAGCAGCTTAGGTCGGGACAGGGGTTTTTCGGAGACCCAGTACTTC. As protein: CASSLGRDRGFSETQYF. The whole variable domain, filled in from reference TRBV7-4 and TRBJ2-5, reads GAGVSQSPRYKVAKRGRDVALRCDSISGHVTLYWYRQTLGQGSEVLTYSQSDAQRDKSGRPSGRFSAERPERSVSTLKIQRTEQGDSAVYLCASSLGRDRGFSETQYFGPGTRLLVL.